Presented here are 9 T cell receptor beta chains from one specimen sequenced in a study of blood T cell repertoires in COVID-19. The method was immunoSEQ multiplex PCR; TCRdb's version includes in-frame clones alone and lacks a portion of them. The data contain 120,000 to 150,000 clones, roughly 84% of them singletons. Sequencing was done on a sample of PBMCs or T cells enriched from blood (not recorded which). All receptors come from a man aged 35 to 55 with acute COVID-19.

The gene calls are TRBV28 and TRBJ1-1, with 7 bases fitting TRBD1. V lost 4 bases, J lost 5 bases, and 10 bases stayed unmatched. The germline gives CDR1 MDHEN, CDR2 SYDVKM. This CDR3 contains 15 residues. The chain's CDR3 is CASSSRGRGSTEAFF. The CDR3 region has the DNA TGTGCCAGCAGTTCCCGGGGCAGGGGGTCTACTGAAGCTTTCTTT.

The chain is built from TRBV9 and TRBJ2-5; a possible D gene is TRBD1 (6 bases). From germline, CDR1 is SGDLS and CDR2 YYNGEE. CDR3 size: 14 residues. V was shortened by 4 bases and J by 2 bases, with 12 bases between the two germline ends. The CDR3 region has the DNA TGTGCCAGCAGCTCCAGGGGTAGACAAGAGACCCAGTACTTC. The encoded protein is CASSSRGRQETQYF.

Here the CDR3 reads CASSPARAANTGELFF. CDR3 bases: TGTGCCAGCAGCCCTGCCAGGGCCGCGAACACCGGGGAGCTGTTTTTT. The V call is TRBV7-7, the J call TRBJ2-2, with D possibly being TRBD1 (5 bases). Deletions cut 5 bases from V and 0 bases from J, with 13 bases between. The CDR3 loop spans 16 amino acids. Germline V gives CDR1 SSHAT, CDR2 FNYEAQ (reference sequence).

The rearrangement links TRBV6-5 to TRBJ1-4; 7 bases match TRBD1. Germline trimming cut 7 bases from V and 7 bases from J; bases unmatched to any gene: 9. The V gene's germline CDR1 is MNHEY and CDR2 SVGAGI. The CDR3 is made up of 14 amino acids. CDR3 sequence reads: CASKAEGAGEKLFF. CDR3 in DNA: TGTGCCAGCAAGGCCGAGGGGGCTGGTGAAAAACTGTTTTTT.

This chain connects TRBV6-5 to TRBJ1-5; maybe TRBD1 (5 bases). V gave up 5 bases and J gave up 5 bases, with 10 bases separating them. Germline values: CDR1 MNHEY, CDR2 SVGAGI. This CDR3 has 13 residues. In DNA, the CDR3 is TGTGCCAGCAGTCCGGGACTGGATCAGCCCCAGCATTTT. Translation: CASSPGLDQPQHF.

J is TRBJ2-1 and V is TRBV29-1, with 13 bases that match TRBD2. Germline V gene sequence: CDR1 SQVTM, CDR2 ANQGSEA. The trim removed 6 bases at V and 0 bases at J, leaving 5 bases unmatched. This CDR3 contains 16 residues. The CDR3 bases are TGCAGCGTCTCCGGGACTAGCGGGGACTCCTACAATGAGCAGTTCTTC. Residues: CSVSGTSGDSYNEQFF.

The chain carries TRBV5-1 and TRBJ2-1; D might be TRBD2 (5 bases). Germline CDR1 is SGHRS and CDR2 is YFSETQ. V was pared by 4 bases and J by 6 bases, with 14 bases between. This CDR3 is built from 14 residues. The CDR3 loop is CASSLQLGLNEQFF. CDR3 in DNA: TGCGCCAGCAGCCTCCAGCTAGGACTCAATGAGCAGTTCTTC.

The CDR3 reads CASSLWSPEQNTGELFF. As DNA, the CDR3 is TGCGCCAGCAGCCTCTGGAGCCCTGAACAGAACACCGGGGAGCTGTTTTTT. The chain combines TRBV4-1 with TRBJ2-2, with no clear D. V was shortened by 4 bases and J by 1 base, with 16 bases between the two germline ends. Germline loops: CDR1 MGHRA, CDR2 YSYEKL. This CDR3 comprises 17 residues.

V usage is TRBV9 and J usage is TRBJ1-6, with D unclear. The CDR3 sequence is 15 residues long. The V gene's germline CDR1 is SGDLS and CDR2 YYNGEE. V lost 0 bases to trimming and J lost 7 bases, with 11 bases between them. The CDR3 DNA is TGTGCCAGCAGCGTAGAATCGGGGATGAATTCACCCCTCCACTTT. It encodes CASSVESGMNSPLHF.